The 23 T cell receptor beta chains below come from one sample, sequenced in a study of shared T cell receptors in the human thymus. Only in-frame clones appear in the TCRdb table, and some are missing; sequencing was by immunoSEQ multiplex PCR. Of hundreds of thousands of clones listed, approximately 88% are singletons. These same data were also listed under a study on human thymus T cells.

The sequencing sample was made of thymocytes. These receptors were taken from a boy in the first two years of life with a congenital heart defect.

V usage is TRBV4-1 and J usage is TRBJ2-5; 7 nucleotides agree with TRBD2. Germline V lookup: CDR1 MGHRA, CDR2 YSYEKL. With V trimmed by 3 bases and J by 7 bases, 2 bases remained unmatched. This CDR3 comprises 12 residues. CDR3 sequence: CASSQTGGTQYF. In DNA, the CDR3 is TGCGCCAGCAGCCAGACGGGAGGGACCCAGTACTTC.

The V gene is TRBV11-2, the J gene TRBJ2-7, with 11 bases matching TRBD2. V dropped 1 base and J dropped 2; count of bases not matched to a gene: 7. The length of the CDR3 is 17 residues. Germline V gene lookup returns CDR1 SGHAT and CDR2 FQNNGV. The chain's CDR3 is CASSLVATGLAAYEQYF. CDR3 coding DNA: TGTGCCAGCAGCTTAGTAGCCACGGGACTAGCGGCCTACGAGCAGTACTTC.

The chain has TRBV27 and TRBJ1-2; 7 nucleotides agree with TRBD1. In germline, CDR1 is MNHEY, CDR2 SMNVEV (reference sequence). V was pared by 4 bases and J by 0 bases, with 2 bases of the junction left unmatched. The CDR3 is 14 residues long. CDR3 in DNA: TGTGCCAGCAGTTCAGGGGGTGCTAACTATGGCTACACCTTC. It encodes CASSSGGANYGYTF.

The chain links TRBV7-9 to TRBJ2-3; unclear D gene. Germline assignment: CDR1 SEHNR and CDR2 FQNEAQ (reference sequence). This CDR3 comprises 16 residues. Trimming left V 1 base short and J 0 bases short, with 11 bases between. Here the CDR3 DNA reads TGTGCCAGCAGCTTAGGCCTCGACTCGAGCACAGATACGCAGTATTTT. Protein sequence: CASSLGLDSSTDTQYF.

This rearrangement joins TRBV11-1 to TRBJ2-7; TRBD2 might be the D (7 bases). The germline CDR1 and CDR2 sequences are SGHAT and FQDESV (reference sequence). The CDR3 loop spans 16 amino acids. V was shortened by 7 bases and J by 2 bases, with 21 bases between the two germline ends. DNA for the CDR3: TGTGCCAGCACCCTCAGGGGCCTAGCGGATACCTACGAGCAGTACTTC. Protein product: CASTLRGLADTYEQYF.

The chain joins TRBV30 to TRBJ2-3; 7 bases are shared with TRBD2. From germline, CDR1 is GTSNPN and CDR2 SVGIG (reference sequence). The CDR3 consists of 17 residues. With V trimmed by 5 bases and J by 2 bases, 16 bases remained unmatched. The chain's CDR3 is CAWGDGEGEGNTDTQYF. CDR3 nucleotide sequence: TGTGCCTGGGGGGATGGGGAGGGAGAGGGGAACACAGATACGCAGTATTTT.

The chain joins TRBV9 to TRBJ2-5; D possibly corresponds to TRBD2 (7 bases). Per germline, CDR1 SGDLS and CDR2 YYNGEE. The CDR3 totals 17 residues. V was pared by 3 bases and J by 5 bases, with 23 bases between. CDR3: CASSDPLAGGQGETQYF. The CDR3 coding sequence is TGTGCCAGCAGCGACCCACTAGCCGGGGGGCAGGGGGAGACCCAGTACTTC.

V gene TRBV28 combines with J gene TRBJ2-7; the D is unclear. V was cut by 2 bases and J by 1 base, with 9 bases left in between. This CDR3 has 14 residues. Germline loops: CDR1 MDHEN, CDR2 SYDVKM. The CDR3 reads CASSLPVRSYEQYF. CDR3 DNA: TGTGCCAGCAGTTTACCGGTCCGGTCCTACGAGCAGTACTTC.

This chain connects TRBV5-1 to TRBJ2-1; 8 bases are shared with TRBD1. Germline assignment: CDR1 SGHRS and CDR2 YFSETQ. The CDR3 covers 16 residues. V trimming: 0 bases; J trimming: 8 bases; junction bases outside the gene matches: 10. The CDR3 DNA reads TGCGCCAGCAGCTTGGAATGGGACCCCAGGGGGCATGAGCAGTTCTTC. Translated, it gives CASSLEWDPRGHEQFF.

The chain carries TRBV4-3 and TRBJ1-1, with D maybe TRBD1 (6 bases). Trimming pared 0 bases from V and 0 bases from J, leaving 11 bases between. Germline V lookup: CDR1 LGHNA, CDR2 YSLEER. The CDR3 covers 16 residues. The CDR3 here is CASSQDLTGMNTEAFF. In DNA, the CDR3 is TGCGCCAGCAGCCAAGATCTGACAGGAATGAACACTGAAGCTTTCTTT.

The chain recombines TRBV4-1 with TRBJ2-3; 10 bases line up with TRBD2. The V gene's germline CDR1 is MGHRA and CDR2 YSYEKL. The J segment lost 1 base and the V segment lost 1 base, leaving 8 bases of the junction unmatched. This CDR3 is built from 18 residues. This chain's CDR3 is CASSQGSGTSARTDTQYF. For the CDR3, the DNA is TGCGCCAGCAGCCAAGGTTCCGGGACTAGCGCACGCACAGATACGCAGTATTTT.

The rearrangement links TRBV6-5 to TRBJ2-6, with D perhaps TRBD2 (5 bases). This CDR3 is 15 amino acids long. Trimming cost V 2 bases and J 0 bases, with 5 bases left between them. Germline CDR1 MNHEY, CDR2 SVGAGI. The chain's CDR3 is CASSYGSSGANVLTF. The CDR3 DNA follows: TGTGCCAGCAGTTACGGGAGCTCTGGGGCCAACGTCCTGACTTTC.

The chain carries TRBV5-1 and TRBJ2-7, with a tentative D call TRBD2 (6 bases). Between the trimmed V and J ends, which lost 4 bases and 6 bases, there was a span of 17 bases. The CDR3 runs to 14 residues. The germline V gene has CDR1 SGHRS and CDR2 YFSETQ. The CDR3 nucleotides are TGCGCCAGCAGCGAACCCGGGACTGACCTCGAGCAGTACTTC. Translated, it gives CASSEPGTDLEQYF.

This sequence joins TRBV4-3 and TRBJ1-1; 9 nucleotides agree with TRBD1. After removal of 1 base from V and 4 bases from J, the junction contained 7 bases not matched to a gene. Germline CDR1 LGHNA, CDR2 YSLEER. The CDR3 covers 16 residues. For the CDR3, the DNA is TGCGCCAGCAGCCAAGCCCGGGACAGGGTGTTCACTGAAGCTTTCTTT. The encoded protein is CASSQARDRVFTEAFF.

The rearrangement links TRBV10-3 to TRBJ1-1, with TRBD1 as a possible D gene (6 bases). The CDR3 contains 10 residues. V was pared by 10 bases and J by 5 bases, with 8 bases between. From germline, CDR1 is ENHRY and CDR2 SYGVKD. CDR3 coding DNA: TGTGCCACACAGGGAACTGAAGCTTTCTTT. This codes for CATQGTEAFF.

The chain combines TRBV2 with TRBJ2-7; 10 nucleotides align to TRBD2. Germline-derived CDR1 and CDR2 are SNHLY and FYNNEI. The CDR3 loop spans 14 amino acids. V dropped 6 bases and J dropped 4; count of bases not matched to a gene: 6. The CDR3 sequence: CASRKREGGYEQYF. CDR3 nucleotides: TGTGCCAGCAGGAAGCGGGAGGGCGGATACGAGCAGTACTTC.

The chain recombines TRBV7-9 with TRBJ2-7; the D gene is possibly TRBD2 (5 bases). Trimming left V 4 bases short and J 7 bases short, with 8 bases between. The CDR3 is made up of 11 amino acids. Germline CDR1 and CDR2: SEHNR and FQNEAQ (reference sequence). DNA for the CDR3: TGTGCCAGCAGCTCGGCGGGTGAGCAGTACTTC. The encoded protein is CASSSAGEQYF.

The rearrangement links TRBV6-6 to TRBJ2-1, with TRBD2 matching 14 bases. The CDR3 contains 15 residues. Germline values: CDR1 MNHNY, CDR2 SVGAGI (reference sequence). After removal of 3 bases from V and 6 bases from J, the junction contained 1 base not matched to a gene. DNA for the CDR3: TGTGCCAGCAGTTATGGGACTAGCGGGAGCAATGAGCAGTTCTTC. Its protein product is CASSYGTSGSNEQFF.

This chain joins TRBV19 and TRBJ1-2; no reliable D call. This CDR3 has 12 amino acids. Germline V gene data show CDR1 as LNHDA and CDR2 as SQIVND (reference sequence). Trimming cost V 7 bases and J 6 bases, with 12 bases left between them. CDR3 nucleotide sequence: TGTGCCAGTATGCGAGATTCCCATGGCTACACCTTC. Translation: CASMRDSHGYTF.

The V call is TRBV13, the J call TRBJ2-5; 9 bases align to TRBD2. Germline V gene lookup returns CDR1 PRHDT and CDR2 FYEKMQ (reference sequence). V dropped 5 bases and J dropped 5; count of bases not matched to a gene: 12. The CDR3 has 16 residues. CDR3 protein: CASSPPSGMGYETQYF. In DNA, the CDR3 is TGTGCCAGCAGCCCCCCTAGCGGGATGGGTTATGAGACCCAGTACTTC. Complete variable domain (other parts from reference TRBV13 and TRBJ2-5): AAGVIQSPRHLIKEKRETATLKCYPIPRHDTVYWYQQGPGQDPQFLISFYEKMQSDKGSIPDRFSAQQFSDYHSELNMSSLELGDSALYFCASSPPSGMGYETQYFGPGTRLLVL.

The sample holds one count of this clone. The chain employs TRBV4-3 and TRBJ1-1; no firm D call. V was trimmed by 3 bases and J by 3 bases, leaving 14 bases between them. CDR3 size: 15 residues. Germline V gene sequence: CDR1 LGHNA, CDR2 YSLEER. The CDR3 DNA is TGCGCCAGCAGCCACTCACTCATTCGGGACACTGAAGCTTTCTTT. The encoded protein is CASSHSLIRDTEAFF.

The gene calls are TRBV5-1 and TRBJ2-5; TRBD2 aligns across 9 bases. CDR1 and CDR2 from the germline V gene are SGHRS and YFSETQ. The CDR3 length is 15 residues. The junction had 7 bases not matched to a gene; V was cut back by 2 bases and J by 5 bases. The DNA for the CDR3 is TGCGCCAGCAGCTTTCAGCGGGAGGTATTGGAGACCCAGTACTTC. Translating gives CASSFQREVLETQYF. The full variable domain, rest sourced from reference TRBV5-1 and TRBJ2-5, is KAGVTQTPRYLIKTRGQQVTLSCSPISGHRSVSWYQQTPGQGLQFLFEYFSETQRNKGNFPGRFSGRQFSNSRSEMNVSTLELGDSALYLCASSFQREVLETQYFGPGTRLLVL.

This clone has only one observation. The CDR3 DNA sequence: TGTGCCAGCAGTGAACCCCGCTTGGCGGGAGTATCAGAGACCCAGTACTTC. It encodes CASSEPRLAGVSETQYF. The chain combines TRBV25-1 with TRBJ2-5, with 7 positions matching TRBD2. V trimming: 2 bases; J trimming: 4 bases; junction bases outside the gene matches: 13. This CDR3 has 17 residues. Germline CDR1 reads MGHDK; CDR2 reads SYGVNS.